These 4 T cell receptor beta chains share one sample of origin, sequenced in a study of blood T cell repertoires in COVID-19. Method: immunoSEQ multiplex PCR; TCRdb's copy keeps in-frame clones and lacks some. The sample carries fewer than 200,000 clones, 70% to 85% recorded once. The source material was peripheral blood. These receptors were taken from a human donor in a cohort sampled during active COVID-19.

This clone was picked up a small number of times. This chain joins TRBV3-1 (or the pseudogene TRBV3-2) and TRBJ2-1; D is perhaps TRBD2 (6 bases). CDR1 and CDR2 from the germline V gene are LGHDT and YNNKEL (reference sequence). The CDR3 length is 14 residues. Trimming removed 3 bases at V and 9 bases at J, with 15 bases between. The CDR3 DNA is TGTGCCAGCAGCCAGACCGGGGGTAGTACTGAGCAGTTCTTC. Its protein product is CASSQTGGSTEQFF.

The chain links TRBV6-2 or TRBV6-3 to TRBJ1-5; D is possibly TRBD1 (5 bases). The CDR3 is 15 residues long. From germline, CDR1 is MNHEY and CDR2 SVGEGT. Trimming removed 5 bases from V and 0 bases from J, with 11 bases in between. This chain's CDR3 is CASSPNRHSNQPQHF. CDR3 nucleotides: TGTGCCAGCAGTCCAAACAGGCATAGCAATCAGCCCCAGCATTTT.

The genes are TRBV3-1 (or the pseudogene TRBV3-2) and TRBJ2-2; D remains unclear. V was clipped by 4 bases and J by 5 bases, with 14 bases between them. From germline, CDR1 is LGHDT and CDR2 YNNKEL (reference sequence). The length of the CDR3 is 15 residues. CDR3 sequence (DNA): TGTGCCAGCAGCCCCCATGACTCTCTGACCGGGGAGCTGTTTTTT. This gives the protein CASSPHDSLTGELFF.

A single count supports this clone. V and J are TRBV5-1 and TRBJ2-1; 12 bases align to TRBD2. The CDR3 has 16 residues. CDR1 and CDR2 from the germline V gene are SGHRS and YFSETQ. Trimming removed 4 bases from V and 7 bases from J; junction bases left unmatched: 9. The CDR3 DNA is TGCGCCAGCAGCCGCCTAGCGGGGGGGGACCTAAATGAGCAGTTCTTC. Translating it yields CASSRLAGGDLNEQFF.